The entry below describes one TCR beta chain. Antigen unknown. This CDR3 comprises 19 residues. V was shortened by 1 base and J by 0 bases, with 19 bases between the two germline ends. Measured with immunoSEQ multiplex PCR; TCRdb has only the in-frame clones, and not every one. The sample contains about 76,000 clones, 70% to 90% of which appear only once. This entry comes from a study of OX40 agonist ivuxolimab in advanced cancers. On the study more broadly: The patients received agonistic anti-OX40 (CD134) antibody ivuxolimab. Among those treated, three patients had partial responses, one with hepatocellular carcinoma and two with cutaneous melanoma.

Study-wide results and caveats: Circulating CD4+ and CD8+ T cells showed clonal expansion by week 6 at 0.1 to 3.0 mg/kg. More expanded clones were found, on average, in CD8+ than in CD4+ T cells.

This specimen was CD4+ or CD8+ T cells sorted from blood, taken in a trial of the OX40 agonist ivuxolimab. The chain uses TRBV6-7 and TRBJ1-3, with a possible D match to TRBD1 (6 bases). TRBV6-7 qualifies as an ORF whose function is uncertain. The clonotype originates from an adult with an advanced solid tumor such as melanoma, head and neck, liver or kidney cancer. The CDR3 region is CASSYYRDKAPISGNTIYF. The CDR3, as DNA: TGTGCCAGCAGTTACTACAGGGACAAAGCCCCAATCTCTGGAAACACCATATATTTT.